These 20 T cell receptor beta chains originate from one sample sequenced in a study of CD4 T cell repertoires in COVID-19. Sequencing was performed with immunoSEQ multiplex PCR; in TCRdb, only in-frame clones are kept and a portion is missing. The sample carries 23,000 or so clones, around 86% recorded once. Sequencing was done directly on freshly isolated, uncultured memory T cells. The material sequenced was central memory CD4+ T cells from blood, taken before the COVID-19 pandemic. Source of these receptors: a human donor who had COVID-19.

The V and J genes are TRBV4-2 and TRBJ2-5; 11 bases line up with TRBD2. The junction had 5 bases not matched to a gene; V was cut back by 2 bases and J by 3 bases. The CDR3 has 16 amino acids. Germline-derived CDR1 and CDR2 are LGHNA and YNFKEQ. This chain's CDR3 is CASSQKPGLAEETQYF. The CDR3, as DNA: TGTGCCAGCAGCCAAAAACCGGGACTAGCGGAAGAGACCCAGTACTTC.

The rearrangement links TRBV7-2 to TRBJ1-5; D may be TRBD1 (6 bases). Germline-derived CDR1 and CDR2 are SGHTA and FQGNSA. The CDR3 has 12 amino acids. Trimming removed 5 bases from V and 15 bases from J, with 17 bases in between. The CDR3 nucleotides are TGTGCCAGCAGCGAAGGACCAGGGGCCCGGCATTTT. Translating gives CASSEGPGARHF.

This rearrangement joins TRBV9 to TRBJ2-7; D remains unclear. The CDR3 has 13 amino acids. CDR1 and CDR2 (germline): SGDLS, YYNGEE. V was shortened by 0 bases and J by 6 bases, with 10 bases between the two germline ends. The CDR3 reads CASSVDSLSEQYF. CDR3 DNA sequence: TGTGCCAGCAGCGTAGACAGCCTCTCCGAGCAGTACTTC.

This chain links TRBV19 with TRBJ1-1; a weak D match, TRBD1 (5 bases). CDR1 and CDR2 (germline): LNHDA, SQIVND (reference sequence). This CDR3 has 16 amino acids. V dropped 1 base and J dropped 5 bases, with 17 bases sitting between them. The CDR3 coding sequence is TGTGCCAGTAGTATAGCGGTCGGGGGTCTGGGGACTGAAGCTTTCTTT. Its translation: CASSIAVGGLGTEAFF.

The CDR3 here is CASSSPEREAYNEQFF. In nucleotides, the CDR3 is TGTGCCAGCAGTTCCCCGGAGCGGGAGGCATACAATGAGCAGTTCTTC. The rearrangement joins TRBV6-6 to TRBJ2-1; 9 bases match TRBD2. The CDR3 sequence is 16 residues long. Germline loops: CDR1 MNHNY, CDR2 SVGAGI (reference sequence). The ends lost 4 bases at V and 4 bases at J; junction bases unmatched: 8.

This sequence joins TRBV30 and TRBJ2-5; D call uncertain. The CDR3 sequence is 13 residues long. Trimming removed 2 bases from V and 9 bases from J, with 16 bases in between. The germline CDR1 and CDR2 sequences are GTSNPN and SVGIG (reference sequence). The CDR3 DNA reads as TGTGCCTGGAGTCCAACGGAGACGACGGCCCAGTACTTC. Translated: CAWSPTETTAQYF. The variable domain in full, completed from reference TRBV30 and TRBJ2-5, reads SQTIHQWPATLVQPVGSPLSLECTVEGTSNPNLYWYRQAAGRGLQLLFYSVGIGQISSEVPQNLSASRPQDRQFILSSKKLLLSDSGFYLCAWSPTETTAQYFGPGTRLLVL.

V is TRBV6-6 and J is TRBJ2-7, with 11 bases identical to TRBD1. The germline gives CDR1 MNHNY, CDR2 SVGAGI (reference sequence). The CDR3 consists of 15 residues. With 4 bases clipped from V and 1 base from J, the junction kept 3 bases outside the gene matches. The CDR3 region has the DNA TGTGCCAGCAGTTCACGGGACAGGGGGTCCTACGAGCAGTACTTC. Translated, it gives CASSSRDRGSYEQYF.

This clone has a single count. The chain has TRBV5-1 and TRBJ1-1, with TRBD1 matching 8 bases. Germline V gives CDR1 SGHRS, CDR2 YFSETQ. V was pared by 3 bases and J by 2 bases, with 3 bases of the junction left unmatched. The CDR3 runs 14 residues. The CDR3 nucleotides read TGCGCCAGCAGCTGGGACAGGAGTAACACTGAAGCTTTCTTT. This gives the protein CASSWDRSNTEAFF.

The chain recombines TRBV5-1 with TRBJ2-3; TRBD2 agrees at 10 bases. From germline, CDR1 is SGHRS and CDR2 YFSETQ. Trimming removed 0 bases from V and 4 bases from J; junction bases left unmatched: 11. This CDR3 is built from 18 residues. The CDR3 spells CASSLDQRGGGRADTQYF. The CDR3 DNA is TGCGCCAGCAGCTTGGACCAGCGGGGGGGCGGAAGGGCAGATACGCAGTATTTT.

This clone was found once. The chain has TRBV7-8 and TRBJ1-2; D remains ambiguous. Germline CDR1 reads SGHVS; CDR2 reads FQNEAQ. V was cut by 6 bases and J by 2 bases, with 13 bases left in between. This CDR3 spans 14 amino acids. The CDR3: CASSYVPGNYGYTF. In nucleotides, the CDR3 is TGTGCCAGCAGTTATGTTCCCGGGAACTATGGCTACACCTTC.

The gene calls are TRBV11-2 and TRBJ1-1, with 8 nucleotides matching TRBD1. V was clipped by 1 base and J by 9 bases; unmatched bases: 1. This CDR3 has 12 residues. Germline V CDR1 and CDR2: SGHAT, FQNNGV. CDR3 sequence: CASSLGTGKAFF. CDR3 in DNA: TGTGCCAGCAGCTTAGGGACAGGGAAAGCTTTCTTT.

This clone appeared once. The V call is TRBV28, the J call TRBJ2-7; 9 nucleotides agree with TRBD1. V was clipped by 10 bases and J by 0 bases; unmatched bases: 10. In germline, CDR1 is MDHEN, CDR2 SYDVKM. CDR3 length: 15 amino acids. The CDR3 loop reads CATQYPTGGSYEQYF. CDR3 bases: TGTGCCACCCAATACCCGACAGGGGGCTCCTACGAGCAGTACTTC.

This sequence joins TRBV5-1 and TRBJ1-3; D unclear. With 2 bases removed from V and 3 bases from J, the gap between germline ends came to 12 bases. The CDR3 length is 15 residues. Germline CDR1 is SGHRS and CDR2 is YFSETQ. The CDR3 DNA follows: TGCGCCAGCAGCTTTTCCGGGGTTGGTGGAAACACCATATATTTT. Amino acids: CASSFSGVGGNTIYF. The full variable domain, in which reference TRBV5-1 and TRBJ1-3 provide the parts outside the CDR3, is KAGVTQTPRYLIKTRGQQVTLSCSPISGHRSVSWYQQTPGQGLQFLFEYFSETQRNKGNFPGRFSGRQFSNSRSEMNVSTLELGDSALYLCASSFSGVGGNTIYFGEGSWLTVV.

In its sample, this clone was seen a few times. This rearrangement joins TRBV5-1 to TRBJ2-5; D unclear. This CDR3 region has 13 residues. V lost 4 bases and J lost 7, with 14 bases in between. The V gene's germline CDR1 is SGHRS and CDR2 YFSETQ. This CDR3 is CASSPTGLGTQYF. The CDR3, as DNA: TGCGCCAGCAGCCCTACTGGGCTCGGGACCCAGTACTTC.

The V call is TRBV29-1, the J call TRBJ2-2, with D maybe TRBD2 (6 bases). Germline-derived CDR1 and CDR2 are SQVTM and ANQGSEA. This CDR3 has 12 amino acids. The CDR3 nucleotides are TGCTGCTGGAGGGCGAACACCGGGGAGCTGTTTTTT. It yields the protein CCWRANTGELFF.

This sequence joins TRBV10-1 and TRBJ2-1; 13 bases align to TRBD2. Germline-derived CDR1 and CDR2 are WNHNN and SYGVQD (reference sequence). The CDR3 is 14 amino acids. V lost 7 bases to trimming and J lost 5 bases; unmatched junction nucleotides: 2. CDR3 nucleotides: TGCGCCAGCACCGGGACTAGCGGGAACAATGAGCAGTTCTTC. Amino acid sequence: CASTGTSGNNEQFF.

The CDR3 loop reads CASSTMTGFGNQPQHF. CDR3 in DNA: TGTGCCAGTAGTACTATGACAGGGTTTGGGAATCAGCCCCAGCATTTT. The chain carries TRBV19 and TRBJ1-5, with TRBD1 matching over 7 bases. J gave up 4 bases and V 4 bases, and 10 bases lay outside the gene matches. Germline assignment: CDR1 LNHDA and CDR2 SQIVND (reference sequence). The CDR3 has 16 residues.

The chain couples TRBV6-1 to TRBJ2-2; perhaps TRBD1 as D (6 bases). The CDR3 spans 14 residues. The germline CDR1 and CDR2 sequences are MNHNS and SASEGT. The ends were cut back, 6 bases at V and 7 bases at J, with 15 bases in the middle. The DNA for the CDR3 is TGTGCCAGCAGACAGGGAAGGGACAACGGGGAGCTGTTTTTT. Translating it yields CASRQGRDNGELFF.

The V and J genes are TRBV5-1 and TRBJ2-1; 8 bases are shared with TRBD1. CDR3 length: 15 residues. The V gene end was trimmed by 0 bases and the J gene end by 5 bases; junction bases not matched to a gene: 4. Germline V gene sequence: CDR1 SGHRS, CDR2 YFSETQ. The CDR3 DNA sequence: TGCGCCAGCAGCTTGGGACAGGGGTGGGACAATGAGCAGTTCTTC. Encoded protein: CASSLGQGWDNEQFF.

The chain employs TRBV5-4 and TRBJ2-1; the D gene is possibly TRBD2 (7 bases). The CDR3 is made up of 16 amino acids. The germline V gene encodes CDR1 SGHNT and CDR2 YYREEE (reference sequence). V lost 2 bases and J 0 bases, leaving 12 bases between the germline ends. The chain's CDR3 is CASSFGGGGSYNEQFF. The CDR3, as DNA: TGTGCCAGCAGCTTTGGGGGAGGGGGCTCCTACAATGAGCAGTTCTTC.